These T cell receptor beta chains were read from a single sample in a study of blood T cell repertoires in COVID-19. The protocol was immunoSEQ multiplex PCR, while the TCRdb copy is restricted to in-frame clones and leaves out a portion. The table shows around 310,000 clones, with 90% occurring only once. The sequencing sample was made of peripheral blood. All receptors derive from a woman aged 40 to 50 with COVID-19, enrolled during active disease. The CDR3 runs from the conserved cysteine through the conserved F or W. Each record gives: clone size, V gene, D gene, J gene, CDR3 protein, CDR3 DNA. A D gene is named only where the DNA matches it firmly. For some rows the clone size is stated as once, few or many, or as a class when expanded; others skip it.

abundance: NA; v_gene: TRBV27; d_gene: NA; j_gene: TRBJ2-6; CDR3aa: CASASTASGANVLTF; CDR3nt: TGTGCCAGTGCTTCCACAGCCTCTGGGGCCAACGTCCTGACTTTC
abundance: NA; v_gene: TRBV6-2/TRBV6-3; d_gene: NA; j_gene: TRBJ1-1; CDR3aa: CASSSYAEGNTEAFF; CDR3nt: TGTGCCAGCAGCAGCTACGCGGAGGGGAACACTGAAGCTTTCTTT
abundance: few; v_gene: TRBV4-2; d_gene: TRBD2; j_gene: TRBJ2-7; CDR3aa: CASSQLAGEIYEQYF; CDR3nt: TGTGCCAGCAGTCAACTAGCGGGGGAGATCTACGAGCAGTACTTC
abundance: NA; v_gene: TRBV6-2/TRBV6-3; d_gene: TRBD1; j_gene: TRBJ1-2; CDR3aa: CASSGGQDRKGYTF; CDR3nt: TGTGCCAGCAGCGGGGGACAGGACCGGAAGGGCTACACCTTC
abundance: once; v_gene: TRBV14; d_gene: TRBD2; j_gene: TRBJ2-1; CDR3aa: CASSHGSGPSYNEQFF; CDR3nt: TGTGCCAGCAGCCATGGTAGCGGGCCCTCCTACAATGAGCAGTTCTTC
abundance: NA; v_gene: TRBV18; d_gene: NA; j_gene: TRBJ1-1; CDR3aa: CASSLGRGEVEAFF; CDR3nt: TGTGCCAGCTCTTTAGGACGGGGGGAGGTCGAAGCTTTCTTT
abundance: NA; v_gene: TRBV5-1; d_gene: TRBD1; j_gene: TRBJ2-2; CDR3aa: CASSWSGGETGELFF; CDR3nt: TGCGCCAGCAGCTGGTCAGGGGGCGAGACCGGGGAGCTGTTTTTT
abundance: once; v_gene: TRBV28; d_gene: NA; j_gene: TRBJ2-1; CDR3aa: CASSPQGSSYNEQFF; CDR3nt: TGTGCCAGCAGTCCCCAGGGGAGCTCCTACAATGAGCAGTTCTTC
abundance: NA; v_gene: TRBV27; d_gene: TRBD2; j_gene: TRBJ2-5; CDR3aa: CASSSILAGGRETQYF; CDR3nt: TGTGCCAGCAGTTCAATTCTAGCGGGAGGGAGAGAGACCCAGTACTTC
abundance: NA; v_gene: TRBV6-5; d_gene: TRBD1; j_gene: TRBJ2-7; CDR3aa: CASCSPGQGAREQYF; CDR3nt: TGTGCCAGCTGCTCCCCGGGACAGGGGGCGCGTGAGCAGTACTTC
abundance: NA; v_gene: TRBV19; d_gene: NA; j_gene: TRBJ1-1; CDR3aa: CASSIGWSTEAFF; CDR3nt: TGTGCCAGTAGTATAGGTTGGAGCACTGAAGCTTTCTTT
abundance: NA; v_gene: TRBV29-1; d_gene: NA; j_gene: TRBJ1-1; CDR3aa: CSALWTEDTEAFF; CDR3nt: TGCAGCGCCCTCTGGACGGAGGACACTGAAGCTTTCTTT
abundance: NA; v_gene: TRBV11-3; d_gene: TRBD1; j_gene: TRBJ1-6; CDR3aa: CASSSGTGNSPLHF; CDR3nt: TGTGCCAGCAGCTCCGGGACAGGGAATTCACCCCTCCACTTT
abundance: NA; v_gene: TRBV3-1/TRBV3-2; d_gene: NA; j_gene: TRBJ2-7; CDR3aa: CASSPQATLSYEQYF; CDR3nt: TGTGCCAGCAGCCCCCAGGCGACCCTCTCCTACGAGCAGTACTTC
abundance: NA; v_gene: TRBV5-5; d_gene: TRBD1; j_gene: TRBJ1-4; CDR3aa: CASSLGGAGEKLFF; CDR3nt: TGTGCCAGCAGTTTAGGGGGCGCAGGGGAAAAACTGTTTTTT
abundance: NA; v_gene: TRBV16; d_gene: NA; j_gene: TRBJ2-1; CDR3aa: CASSQSTRNEQFF; CDR3nt: TGTGCCAGCAGCCAATCGACACGGAATGAGCAGTTCTTC
abundance: NA; v_gene: TRBV5-4; d_gene: TRBD1; j_gene: TRBJ2-1; CDR3aa: CASETRQGYNEQFF; CDR3nt: TGTGCCAGCGAAACCAGACAGGGCTACAATGAGCAGTTCTTC
abundance: NA; v_gene: TRBV28; d_gene: NA; j_gene: TRBJ1-6; CDR3aa: CASSSPVRGSSPLHF; CDR3nt: TGTGCCAGCAGTTCCCCGGTCAGGGGTAGTTCACCCCTCCACTTT
abundance: NA; v_gene: TRBV5-4; d_gene: NA; j_gene: TRBJ1-1; CDR3aa: CASSLVKGRNTEAFF; CDR3nt: TGTGCCAGCAGCTTGGTTAAGGGGCGGAACACTGAAGCTTTCTTT